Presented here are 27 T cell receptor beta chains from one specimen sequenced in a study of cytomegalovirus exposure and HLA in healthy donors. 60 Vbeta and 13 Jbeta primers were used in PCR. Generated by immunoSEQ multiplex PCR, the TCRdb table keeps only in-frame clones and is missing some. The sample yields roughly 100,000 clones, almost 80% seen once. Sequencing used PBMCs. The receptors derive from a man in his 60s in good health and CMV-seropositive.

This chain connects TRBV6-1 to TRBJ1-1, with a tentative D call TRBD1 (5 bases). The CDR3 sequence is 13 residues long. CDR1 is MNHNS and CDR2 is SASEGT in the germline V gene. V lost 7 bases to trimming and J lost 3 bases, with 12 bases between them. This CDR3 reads CASITDSYTEAFF. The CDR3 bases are TGTGCCAGCATTACAGACAGTTACACTGAAGCTTTCTTT.

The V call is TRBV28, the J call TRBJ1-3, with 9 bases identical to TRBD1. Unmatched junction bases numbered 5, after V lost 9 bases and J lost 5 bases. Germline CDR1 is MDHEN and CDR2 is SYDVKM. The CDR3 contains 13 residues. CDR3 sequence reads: CASGTGKRNTIYF. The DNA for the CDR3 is TGTGCCAGTGGGACAGGGAAGAGAAACACCATATATTTT.

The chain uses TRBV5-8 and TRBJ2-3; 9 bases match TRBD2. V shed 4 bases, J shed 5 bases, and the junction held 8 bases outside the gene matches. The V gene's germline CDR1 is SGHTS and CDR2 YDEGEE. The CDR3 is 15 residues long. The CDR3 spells CASSGWRGGVDTQYF. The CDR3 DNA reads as TGTGCCAGCAGCGGCTGGCGGGGGGGTGTAGATACGCAGTATTTT.

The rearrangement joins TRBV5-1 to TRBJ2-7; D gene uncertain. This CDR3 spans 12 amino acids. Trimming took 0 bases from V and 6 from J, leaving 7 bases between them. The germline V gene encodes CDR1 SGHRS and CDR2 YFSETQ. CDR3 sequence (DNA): TGCGCCAGCAGCTTGGACACCCGCGAGCAGTACTTC. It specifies CASSLDTREQYF.

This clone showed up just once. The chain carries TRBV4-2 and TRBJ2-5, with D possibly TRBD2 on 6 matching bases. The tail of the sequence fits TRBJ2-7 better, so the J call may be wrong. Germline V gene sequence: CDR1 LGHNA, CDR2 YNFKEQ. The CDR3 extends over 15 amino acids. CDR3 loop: CASSQGSTSSHEQYF. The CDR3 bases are TGTGCCAGCAGCCAAGGGTCGACTAGTTCCCACGAGCAGTACTTC.

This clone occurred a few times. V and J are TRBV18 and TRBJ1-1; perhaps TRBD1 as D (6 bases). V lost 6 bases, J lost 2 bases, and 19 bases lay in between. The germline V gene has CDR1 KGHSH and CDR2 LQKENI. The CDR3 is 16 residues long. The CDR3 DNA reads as TGTGCCAGCTCCCGACGACAGGAATTATTCAACACTGAAGCTTTCTTT. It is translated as CASSRRQELFNTEAFF.

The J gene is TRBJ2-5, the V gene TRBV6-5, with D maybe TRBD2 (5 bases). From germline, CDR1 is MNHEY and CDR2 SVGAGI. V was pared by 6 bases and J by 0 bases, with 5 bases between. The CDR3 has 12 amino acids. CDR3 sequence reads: CASRDYQETQYF. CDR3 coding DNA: TGTGCCAGCAGGGACTACCAAGAGACCCAGTACTTC.

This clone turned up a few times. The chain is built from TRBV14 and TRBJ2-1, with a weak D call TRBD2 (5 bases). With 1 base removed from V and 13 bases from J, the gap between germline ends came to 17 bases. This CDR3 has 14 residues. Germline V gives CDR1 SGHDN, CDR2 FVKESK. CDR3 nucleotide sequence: TGTGCCAGCAGCCAAGTAGTCGGGGTTGGCTCTCAGTTCTTC. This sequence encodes CASSQVVGVGSQFF.

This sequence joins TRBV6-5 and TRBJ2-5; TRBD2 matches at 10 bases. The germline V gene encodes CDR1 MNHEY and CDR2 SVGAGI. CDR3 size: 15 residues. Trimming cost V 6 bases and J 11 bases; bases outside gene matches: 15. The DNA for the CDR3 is TGTGCCAGCAGGATAGACGGGACTAGCGTTTTCCGGCAGTACTTC. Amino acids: CASRIDGTSVFRQYF.

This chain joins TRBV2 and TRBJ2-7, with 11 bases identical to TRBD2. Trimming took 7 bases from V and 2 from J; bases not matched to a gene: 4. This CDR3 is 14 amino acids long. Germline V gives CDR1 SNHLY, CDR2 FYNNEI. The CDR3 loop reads CASIEGLAAYEQYF. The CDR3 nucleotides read TGTGCCAGCATCGAGGGACTAGCGGCCTACGAGCAGTACTTC.

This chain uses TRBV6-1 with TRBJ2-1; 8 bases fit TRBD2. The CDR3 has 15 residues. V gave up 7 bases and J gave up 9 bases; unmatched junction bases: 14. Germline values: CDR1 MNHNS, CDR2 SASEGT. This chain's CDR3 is CASTNSGVVLGEQFF. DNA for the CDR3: TGTGCCAGCACCAATAGCGGGGTAGTTCTAGGTGAGCAGTTCTTC.

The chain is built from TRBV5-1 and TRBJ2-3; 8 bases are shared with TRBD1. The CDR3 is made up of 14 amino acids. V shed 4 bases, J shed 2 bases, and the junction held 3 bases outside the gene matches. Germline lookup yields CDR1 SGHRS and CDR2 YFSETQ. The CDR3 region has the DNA TGCGCCAGCAGCCAGGGGGCCCACACAGATACGCAGTATTTT. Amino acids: CASSQGAHTDTQYF.

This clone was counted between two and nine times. DNA for the CDR3: TGTGCCAGCAGCCCTTCTATGGGCGGGGGGGACAATGAGCAGTTCTTC. It specifies CASSPSMGGGDNEQFF. V is TRBV7-9 and J is TRBJ2-1, with TRBD2 matching 9 bases. This CDR3 comprises 16 residues. V lost 5 bases to trimming and J lost 5 bases; unmatched junction nucleotides: 10. CDR1 is SEHNR, CDR2 FQNEAQ, per germline (reference sequence).

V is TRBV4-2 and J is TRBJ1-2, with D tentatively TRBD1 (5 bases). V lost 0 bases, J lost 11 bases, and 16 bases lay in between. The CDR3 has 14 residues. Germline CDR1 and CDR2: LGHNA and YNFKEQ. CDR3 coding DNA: TGTGCCAGCAGCCAAGAAAGATCCCCCCAGGGATACACCTTC. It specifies CASSQERSPQGYTF.

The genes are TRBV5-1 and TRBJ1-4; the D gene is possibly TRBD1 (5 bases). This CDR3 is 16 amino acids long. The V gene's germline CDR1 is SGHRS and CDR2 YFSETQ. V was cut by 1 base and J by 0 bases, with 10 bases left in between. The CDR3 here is CASSLMQGSTNEKLFF. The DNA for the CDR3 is TGCGCCAGCAGCTTGATGCAGGGATCAACTAATGAAAAACTGTTTTTT.

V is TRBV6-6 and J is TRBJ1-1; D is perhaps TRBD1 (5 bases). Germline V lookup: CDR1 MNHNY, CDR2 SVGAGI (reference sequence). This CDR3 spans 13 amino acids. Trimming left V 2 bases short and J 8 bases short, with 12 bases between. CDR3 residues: CASSYATGAEAFF. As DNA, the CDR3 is TGTGCCAGCAGTTACGCTACAGGAGCGGAAGCTTTCTTT.

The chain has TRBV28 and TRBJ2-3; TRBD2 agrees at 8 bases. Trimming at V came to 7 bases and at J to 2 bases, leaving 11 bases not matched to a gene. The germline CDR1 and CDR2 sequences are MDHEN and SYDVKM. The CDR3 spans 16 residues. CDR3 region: CASTSPSGGSTDTQYF. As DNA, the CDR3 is TGTGCCAGCACCTCCCCATCGGGGGGGTCCACAGATACGCAGTATTTT.

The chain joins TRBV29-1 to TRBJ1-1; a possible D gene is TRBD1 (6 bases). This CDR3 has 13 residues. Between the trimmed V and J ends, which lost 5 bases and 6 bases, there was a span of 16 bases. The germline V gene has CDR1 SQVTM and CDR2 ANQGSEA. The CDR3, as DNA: TGCAGCGTTCGGAGACAGGCGATCGCTGAAGCTTTCTTT. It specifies CSVRRQAIAEAFF.

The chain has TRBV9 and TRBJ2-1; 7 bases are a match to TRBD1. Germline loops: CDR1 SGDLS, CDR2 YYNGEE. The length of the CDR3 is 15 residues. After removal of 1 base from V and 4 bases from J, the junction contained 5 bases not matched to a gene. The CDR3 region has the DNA TGTGCCAGCAGCGTAAGGGACAGTGTATACAATGAGCAGTTCTTC. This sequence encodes CASSVRDSVYNEQFF.

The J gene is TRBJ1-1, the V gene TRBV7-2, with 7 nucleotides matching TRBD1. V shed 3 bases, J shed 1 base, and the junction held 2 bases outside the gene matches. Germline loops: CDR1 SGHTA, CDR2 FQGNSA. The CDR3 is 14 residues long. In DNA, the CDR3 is TGTGCCAGCAGCTTGGGGACAGAGAACACTGAAGCTTTCTTT. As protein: CASSLGTENTEAFF.

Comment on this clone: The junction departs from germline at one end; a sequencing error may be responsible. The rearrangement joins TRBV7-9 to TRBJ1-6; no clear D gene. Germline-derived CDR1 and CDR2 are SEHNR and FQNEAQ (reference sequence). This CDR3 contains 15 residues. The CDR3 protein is CSSSLAMPVNSPLHF. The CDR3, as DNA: TGTTCCAGCAGCTTAGCGATGCCAGTAAATTCACCCCTCCACTTT. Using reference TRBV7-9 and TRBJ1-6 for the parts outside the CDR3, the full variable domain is DTGVSQNPRHKITKRGQNVTFRCDPISEHNRLYWYRQTLGQGPEFLTYFQNEAQLEKSRLLSDRFSAERPKGSFSTLEIQRTEQGDSAMYLCSSSLAMPVNSPLHFGNGTRLTVT.

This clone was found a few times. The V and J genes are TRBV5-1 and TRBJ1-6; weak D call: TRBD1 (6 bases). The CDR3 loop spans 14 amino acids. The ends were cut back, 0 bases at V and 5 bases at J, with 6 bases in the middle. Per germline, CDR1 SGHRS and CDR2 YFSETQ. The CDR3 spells CASSLGQDNSPLHF. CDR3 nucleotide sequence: TGCGCCAGCAGCTTGGGACAGGATAATTCACCCCTCCACTTT.

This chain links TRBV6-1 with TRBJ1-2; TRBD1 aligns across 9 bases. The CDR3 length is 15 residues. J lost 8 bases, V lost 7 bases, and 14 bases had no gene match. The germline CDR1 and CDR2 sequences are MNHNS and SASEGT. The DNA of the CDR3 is TGTGCCAGCAAGGAGCGGACAGGGGCTCCTAGGGGCTACACCTTC. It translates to CASKERTGAPRGYTF.

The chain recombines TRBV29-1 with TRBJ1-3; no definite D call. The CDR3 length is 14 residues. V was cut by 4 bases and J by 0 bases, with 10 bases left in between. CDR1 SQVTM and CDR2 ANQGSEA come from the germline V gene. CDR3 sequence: CSVVYSSSGNTIYF. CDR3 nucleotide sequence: TGCAGCGTTGTTTACTCGAGCTCTGGAAACACCATATATTTT.

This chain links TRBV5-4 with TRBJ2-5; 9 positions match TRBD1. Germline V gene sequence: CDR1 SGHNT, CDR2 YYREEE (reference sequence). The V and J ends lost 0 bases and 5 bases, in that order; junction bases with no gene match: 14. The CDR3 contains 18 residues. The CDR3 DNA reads TGTGCCAGCAGCTTGGCCCGACGGACAGGGGAGGGCTCGGAGACCCAGTACTTC. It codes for CASSLARRTGEGSETQYF.

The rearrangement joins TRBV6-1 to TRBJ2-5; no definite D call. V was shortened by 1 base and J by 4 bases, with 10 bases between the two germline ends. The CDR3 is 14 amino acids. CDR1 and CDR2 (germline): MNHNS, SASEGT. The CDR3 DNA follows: TGTGCCAGCAGTGAAGACCCAAGTAGAGAGACCCAGTACTTC. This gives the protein CASSEDPSRETQYF.

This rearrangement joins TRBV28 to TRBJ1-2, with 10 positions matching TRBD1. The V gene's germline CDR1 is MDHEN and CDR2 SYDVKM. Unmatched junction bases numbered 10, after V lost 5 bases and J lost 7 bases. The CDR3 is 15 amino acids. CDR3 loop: CASSTSGTGVGGYTF. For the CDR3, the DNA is TGTGCCAGCAGTACCTCCGGGACAGGGGTAGGTGGCTACACCTTC.